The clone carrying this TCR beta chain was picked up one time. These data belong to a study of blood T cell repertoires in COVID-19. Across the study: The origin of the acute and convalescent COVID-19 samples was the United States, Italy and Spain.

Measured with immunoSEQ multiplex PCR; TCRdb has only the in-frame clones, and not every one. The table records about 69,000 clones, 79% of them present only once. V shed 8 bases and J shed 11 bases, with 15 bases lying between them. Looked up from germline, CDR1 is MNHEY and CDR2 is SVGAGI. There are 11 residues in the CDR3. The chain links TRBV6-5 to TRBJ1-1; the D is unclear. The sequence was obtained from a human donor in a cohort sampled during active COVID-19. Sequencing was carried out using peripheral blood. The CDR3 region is CASGLEGGAFF. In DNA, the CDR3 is TGTGCCAGCGGACTCGAGGGAGGGGCTTTCTTT.